These T cell receptor beta chains were read from a single sample in a study of PD-1 and CTLA-4 blockade in melanoma. The data were produced by immunoSEQ multiplex PCR, yet TCRdb's version contains in-frame clones alone and is incomplete. The sample includes almost 30,000 clones, 85% to 90% of them seen just once. Sequencing was performed on CD8+ T cells from peripheral blood, taken before anti-PD-1 treatment. The receptors here all came from a human donor with melanoma. Each CDR3 is given with its conserved first and last residue. D genes are given only for firm matches. Not all rows give a size; the values are once, few, many and, for expanded clones, a class.

clone size	V gene	D gene	J gene	CDR3 protein	CDR3 DNA
.	TRBV5-1	TRBD1	TRBJ2-3	CASSSPTGGAADTQYF	TGCGCCAGCAGCTCGCCGACAGGGGGCGCCGCAGATACGCAGTATTTT
.	TRBV6-5	.	TRBJ2-5	CASSHTRDEETQYF	TGTGCCAGCAGTCACACCCGGGACGAGGAGACCCAGTACTTC
.	TRBV7-6	.	TRBJ2-5	CASSMYQETQYF	TGTGCCAGCAGCATGTACCAAGAGACCCAGTACTTC
.	TRBV7-9	.	TRBJ2-5	CASSPESTGWETQYF	TGTGCCAGCAGCCCGGAATCTACAGGGTGGGAGACCCAGTACTTC
.	TRBV7-3	TRBD2	TRBJ2-2	CASSSPGLAGVGHTGELFF	TGTGCCAGCAGCTCTCCGGGACTAGCGGGAGTCGGACACACCGGGGAGCTGTTTTTT
.	TRBV29-1	TRBD1	TRBJ1-1	CSGTGRYTEAFF	TGCAGCGGGACAGGGAGGTACACTGAAGCTTTCTTT
.	TRBV5-8	.	TRBJ2-3	CASSSLRGERDTQYF	TGTGCCAGCAGCAGCCTCAGGGGGGAGAGAGATACGCAGTATTTT
.	TRBV27	TRBD2	TRBJ2-2	CASSGTSGTPNTGELFF	TGTGCCAGTTCCGGGACTAGCGGGACCCCGAACACCGGGGAGCTGTTTTTT
.	TRBV5-1	.	TRBJ2-7	CASSLDRAFVYEQYF	TGCGCCAGCAGCTTGGATAGGGCTTTCGTCTACGAGCAGTACTTC
.	TRBV9	TRBD2	TRBJ2-1	CASSVYGRGNNEQFF	TGTGCCAGCAGCGTATACGGGAGGGGAAACAATGAGCAGTTCTTC
.	TRBV24-1	TRBD1	TRBJ1-2	CATRGQGDYGYTF	TGTGCCACCAGGGGACAGGGGGACTATGGCTACACCTTC
.	TRBV28	.	TRBJ2-7	CASSPEMGTYEQYF	TGTGCCAGCAGTCCTGAAATGGGCACCTACGAGCAGTACTTC
.	TRBV7-2	.	TRBJ2-2	CASSLMGPGELFF	TGTGCCAGCAGCTTAATGGGACCCGGGGAGCTGTTTTTT
few	TRBV5-5	.	TRBJ1-2	CASSLGTELSVYGYTF	TGTGCCAGCAGCTTGGGGACAGAGCTTTCGGTCTATGGCTACACCTTC
.	TRBV27	TRBD1	TRBJ2-2	CASSLQGQIGELFF	TGTGCCAGCAGTCTACAGGGGCAGATCGGGGAGCTGTTTTTT
.	TRBV10-3	.	TRBJ2-5	CAISEPTLQETQYF	TGTGCCATCAGTGAGCCGACTCTACAAGAGACCCAGTACTTC
.	TRBV7-9	TRBD2	TRBJ2-7	CASSSVTAGERNEQYF	TGTGCCAGCAGCTCAGTGACAGCGGGAGAAAGAAACGAGCAGTACTTC
.	TRBV10-3	.	TRBJ2-7	CAITSGFNEQYF	TGTGCCATCACTTCAGGGTTCAACGAGCAGTACTTC
.	TRBV4-1	.	TRBJ1-3	CASSQERSGRGRYF	TGCGCCAGCAGCCAAGAAAGGAGCGGTAGGGGTAGATATTTT
.	TRBV7-9	.	TRBJ1-5	CASSLGGATGNQPQHF	TGTGCCAGCAGCTTAGGAGGGGCGACGGGCAATCAGCCCCAGCATTTT
once	TRBV11-2	TRBD1	TRBJ2-7	CASSTGANEQYF	TGTGCCAGCAGCACAGGGGCAAACGAGCAGTACTTC
.	TRBV29-1	TRBD2	TRBJ2-5	CSVVRRGYQETQYF	TGCAGCGTTGTCAGGCGGGGGTACCAAGAGACCCAGTACTTC
.	TRBV6-5	.	TRBJ2-3	CASSRGRRGDTQYF	TGTGCCAGCAGTCGGGGAAGGAGGGGGGATACGCAGTATTTT
few	TRBV19	TRBD1	TRBJ1-1	CATSKAGGLNTEAFF	TGTGCCACGAGTAAGGCAGGGGGACTTAACACTGAAGCTTTCTTT
.	TRBV5-6	.	TRBJ1-5	CASSLGRLVNQPQHF	TGTGCCAGCAGCTTGGGACGGTTGGTAAATCAGCCCCAGCATTTT
.	TRBV11-2	TRBD1	TRBJ1-3	CASSYGQGTINTIYF	TGTGCCAGCAGCTACGGACAGGGGACGATAAACACCATATATTTT
.	TRBV11-2	.	TRBJ2-3	CASSHPSGSTDTQYF	TGTGCCAGCAGCCACCCATCCGGAAGCACAGATACGCAGTATTTT
.	TRBV2	.	TRBJ2-7	CASSPMDGEQYF	TGTGCCAGCAGCCCCATGGATGGCGAGCAGTACTTC
.	TRBV23-1	.	TRBJ2-5	CASSQVLGGETQYF	TGCGCCAGCAGTCAGGTCCTGGGGGGAGAGACCCAGTACTTC
.	TRBV12-3/TRBV12-4	TRBD1	TRBJ2-7	CASRRTGPYEQYF	TGTGCCAGCAGAAGGACAGGGCCCTACGAGCAGTACTTC
.	TRBV30	.	TRBJ1-6	CAWTTDFSYNSPLHF	TGTGCCTGGACGACAGATTTCTCCTATAATTCACCCCTCCACTTT
.	TRBV19	.	TRBJ2-2	CASSIPGAGELFF	TGTGCCAGTAGTATACCCGGGGCCGGGGAGCTGTTTTTT
.	TRBV28	.	TRBJ2-7	CASSLLGDGYEQYF	TGTGCCAGCAGTTTATTAGGGGACGGCTACGAGCAGTACTTC
.	TRBV7-9	.	TRBJ1-5	CASSVTGYNQPQHF	TGTGCCAGCAGCGTGACAGGTTATAATCAGCCCCAGCATTTT
few	TRBV29-1	.	TRBJ1-1	CSVQTGLNTEAFF	TGCAGCGTTCAGACAGGACTGAACACTGAAGCTTTCTTT
.	TRBV6-5	.	TRBJ1-1	CASSYSAGGTEAFF	TGTGCCAGCAGTTACTCGGCGGGGGGCACTGAAGCTTTCTTT
.	TRBV5-1	.	TRBJ2-7	CASSLVQEYYEQYF	TGCGCCAGCAGCTTGGTACAGGAATACTACGAGCAGTACTTC
.	TRBV7-2	.	TRBJ2-2	CASSTLTNTGELFF	TGTGCCAGCTCTACCCTTACGAACACCGGGGAGCTGTTTTTT
.	TRBV7-9	.	TRBJ2-7	CASSLSGGEYEQYF	TGTGCCAGCAGCTTATCAGGGGGGGAGTACGAGCAGTACTTC
.	TRBV11-2	.	TRBJ2-2	CASSRHGDTGELFF	TGTGCCAGCAGCCGTCACGGGGACACCGGGGAGCTGTTTTTT
once	TRBV12-3/TRBV12-4	.	TRBJ2-5	CASSWPEAETQYF	TGTGCCAGCAGTTGGCCAGAGGCAGAGACCCAGTACTTC
.	TRBV27	.	TRBJ1-5	CASSLGEDQPQHF	TGTGCCAGCAGTTTGGGGGAGGATCAGCCCCAGCATTTT
.	TRBV4-2	TRBD1	TRBJ2-7	CASSPGQGGEQYF	TGTGCCAGCAGCCCGGGACAGGGGGGCGAGCAGTACTTC
.	TRBV30	.	TRBJ2-1	CAWSVGGGNEQFF	TGTGCCTGGAGTGTAGGTGGCGGGAATGAGCAGTTCTTC
.	TRBV15	.	TRBJ2-1	CATSRVGQGNTEQFF	TGTGCCACCAGCAGAGTCGGCCAGGGGAATACTGAGCAGTTCTTC
.	TRBV13	TRBD2	TRBJ2-1	CASSLGTAGARNEQFF	TGTGCCAGCAGCTTAGGTACGGCGGGAGCCCGTAATGAGCAGTTCTTC
once	TRBV9	.	TRBJ1-5	CASSVGGDNQPQHF	TGTGCCAGCAGCGTAGGAGGGGACAATCAGCCCCAGCATTTT
.	TRBV6-6	TRBD1	TRBJ1-6	CASSPQTGGPAKYNSPLHF	TGTGCCAGCAGTCCGCAGACAGGGGGGCCCGCTAAATATAATTCACCCCTCCACTTT